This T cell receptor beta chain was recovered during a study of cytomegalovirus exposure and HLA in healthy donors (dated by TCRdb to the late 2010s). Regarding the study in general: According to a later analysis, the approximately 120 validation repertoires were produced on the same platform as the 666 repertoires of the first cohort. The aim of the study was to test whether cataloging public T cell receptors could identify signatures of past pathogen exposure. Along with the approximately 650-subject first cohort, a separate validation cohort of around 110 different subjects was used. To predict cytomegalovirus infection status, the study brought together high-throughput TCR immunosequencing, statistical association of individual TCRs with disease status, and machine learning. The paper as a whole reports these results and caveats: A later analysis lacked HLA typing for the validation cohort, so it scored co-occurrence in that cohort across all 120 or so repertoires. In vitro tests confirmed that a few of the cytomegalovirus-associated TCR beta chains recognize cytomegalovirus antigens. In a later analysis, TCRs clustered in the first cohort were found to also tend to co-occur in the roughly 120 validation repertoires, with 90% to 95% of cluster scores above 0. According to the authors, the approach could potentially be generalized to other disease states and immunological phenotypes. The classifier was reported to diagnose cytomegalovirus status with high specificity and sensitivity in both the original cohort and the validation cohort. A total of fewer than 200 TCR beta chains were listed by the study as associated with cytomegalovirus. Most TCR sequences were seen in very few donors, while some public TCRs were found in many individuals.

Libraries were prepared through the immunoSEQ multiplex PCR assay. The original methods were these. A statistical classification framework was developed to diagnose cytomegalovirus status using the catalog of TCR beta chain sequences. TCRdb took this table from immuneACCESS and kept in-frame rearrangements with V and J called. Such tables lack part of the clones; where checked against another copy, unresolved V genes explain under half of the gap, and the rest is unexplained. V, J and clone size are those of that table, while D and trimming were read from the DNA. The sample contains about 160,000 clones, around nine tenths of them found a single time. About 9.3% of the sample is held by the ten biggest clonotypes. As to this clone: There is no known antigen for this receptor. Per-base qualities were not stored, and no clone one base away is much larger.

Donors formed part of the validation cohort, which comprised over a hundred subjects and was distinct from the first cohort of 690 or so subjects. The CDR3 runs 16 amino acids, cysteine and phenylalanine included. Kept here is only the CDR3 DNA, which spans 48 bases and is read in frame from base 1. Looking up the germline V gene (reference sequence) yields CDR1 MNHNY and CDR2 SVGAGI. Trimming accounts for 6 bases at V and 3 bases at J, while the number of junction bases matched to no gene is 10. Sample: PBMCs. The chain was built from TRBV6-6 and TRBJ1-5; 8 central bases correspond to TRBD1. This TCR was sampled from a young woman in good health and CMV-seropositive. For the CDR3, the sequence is CASSLGQGRFNQPQHF. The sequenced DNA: TGTGCCAGCAGCCTAGGACAGGGTCGTTTCAATCAGCCCCAGCATTTT.